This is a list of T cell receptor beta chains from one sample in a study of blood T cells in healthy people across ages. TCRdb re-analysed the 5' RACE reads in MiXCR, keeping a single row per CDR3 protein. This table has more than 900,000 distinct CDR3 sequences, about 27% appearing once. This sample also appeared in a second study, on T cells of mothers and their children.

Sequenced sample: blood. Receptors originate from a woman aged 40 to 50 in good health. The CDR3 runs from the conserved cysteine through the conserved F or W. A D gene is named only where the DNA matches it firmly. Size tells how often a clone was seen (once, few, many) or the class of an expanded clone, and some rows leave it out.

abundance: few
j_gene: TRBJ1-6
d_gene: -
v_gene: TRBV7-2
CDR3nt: TGTGCCAGCAGTGGGTCGCCTCAATTACCCCTCCACTTT
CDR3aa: CASSGSPQLPLHF

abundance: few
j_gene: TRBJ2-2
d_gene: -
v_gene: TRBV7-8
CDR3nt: TGTGCCAGCACCGATCGAGAGGGCGTGAACACCGGGGAGCTGTTTTTT
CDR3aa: CASTDREGVNTGELFF

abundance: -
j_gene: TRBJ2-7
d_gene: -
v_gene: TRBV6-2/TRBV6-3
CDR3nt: TGTGCCAGCGGAACGGTAGGCAGCTCCTACGAGCAGTACTTC
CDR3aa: CASGTVGSSYEQYF

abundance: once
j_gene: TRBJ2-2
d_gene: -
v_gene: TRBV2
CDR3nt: TGTGCCAGCAGTGAATGGGGGAACACCGGGGAGCTGTTTTTT
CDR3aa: CASSEWGNTGELFF

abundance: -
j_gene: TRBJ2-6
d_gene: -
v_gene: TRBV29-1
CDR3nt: TGCAGCGCCTTGGATGCTGGGGCCAACGTCCTGACTTTC
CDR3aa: CSALDAGANVLTF

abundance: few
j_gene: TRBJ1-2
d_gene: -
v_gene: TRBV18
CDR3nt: TGTGCCAGCTCGGCCAATGGGGCTAACTATGGCTACACCTTC
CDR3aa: CASSANGANYGYTF

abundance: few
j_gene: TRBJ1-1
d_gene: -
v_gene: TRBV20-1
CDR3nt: TGCAGTGCTAGGGACCTGGGAACTGAAGCTTTCTTT
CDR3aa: CSARDLGTEAFF

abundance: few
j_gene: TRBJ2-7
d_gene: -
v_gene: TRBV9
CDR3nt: TGTGCCAGCAGCGTAGGGGGGGACAGATCCCTCTACGAGCAGTACTTC
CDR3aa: CASSVGGDRSLYEQYF

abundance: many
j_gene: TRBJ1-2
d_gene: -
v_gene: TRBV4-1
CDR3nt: TGCGCCAGCAGCCAAGATGGATTCGGACAGATCTATGGCTACACCTTC
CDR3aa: CASSQDGFGQIYGYTF

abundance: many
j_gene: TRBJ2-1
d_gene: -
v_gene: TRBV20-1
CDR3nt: TGCAGTGGAGTGCCCGGGACTTTTTACAATGAGCAGTTCTTC
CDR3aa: CSGVPGTFYNEQFF